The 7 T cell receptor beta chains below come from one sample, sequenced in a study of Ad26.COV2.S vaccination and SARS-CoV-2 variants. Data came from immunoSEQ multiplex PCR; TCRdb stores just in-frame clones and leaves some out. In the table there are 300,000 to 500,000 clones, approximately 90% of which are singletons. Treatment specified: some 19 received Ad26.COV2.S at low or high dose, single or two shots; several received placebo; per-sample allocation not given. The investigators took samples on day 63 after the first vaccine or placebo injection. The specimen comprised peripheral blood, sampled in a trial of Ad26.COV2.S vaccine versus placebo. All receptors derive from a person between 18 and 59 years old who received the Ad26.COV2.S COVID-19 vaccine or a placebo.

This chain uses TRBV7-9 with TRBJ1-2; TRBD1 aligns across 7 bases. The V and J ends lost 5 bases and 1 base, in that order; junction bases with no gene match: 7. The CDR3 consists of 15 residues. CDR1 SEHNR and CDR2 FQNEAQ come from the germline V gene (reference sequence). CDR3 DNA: TGTGCCAGCAGCATACAGGGGTATGATAACTATGGCTACACCTTC. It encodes CASSIQGYDNYGYTF.

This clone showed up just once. This CDR3 reads CASNLSGTGDYEQYF. CDR3 coding DNA: TGTGCCAGCAACCTGTCGGGGACAGGGGACTACGAGCAGTACTTC. The chain couples TRBV7-4 to TRBJ2-7; 10 bases map to TRBD1. CDR1 and CDR2 (germline): SGHVT, SQSDAQ. Trimming at V came to 7 bases and at J to 3 bases, leaving 9 bases not matched to a gene. CDR3 length equals 15 residues.

CDR3 sequence (DNA): TGCGCCAGCAGCCCGGGCAATCAGCCCCAGCATTTT. As protein: CASSPGNQPQHF. The V gene is TRBV5-1, the J gene TRBJ1-5; D gene unclear. CDR1 is SGHRS and CDR2 is YFSETQ in the germline V gene. Deletions cut 4 bases from V and 2 bases from J, with 4 bases between. CDR3 size: 12 residues. The variable domain in full, completed from reference TRBV5-1 and TRBJ1-5, reads KAGVTQTPRYLIKTRGQQVTLSCSPISGHRSVSWYQQTPGQGLQFLFEYFSETQRNKGNFPGRFSGRQFSNSRSEMNVSTLELGDSALYLCASSPGNQPQHFGDGTRLSIL.

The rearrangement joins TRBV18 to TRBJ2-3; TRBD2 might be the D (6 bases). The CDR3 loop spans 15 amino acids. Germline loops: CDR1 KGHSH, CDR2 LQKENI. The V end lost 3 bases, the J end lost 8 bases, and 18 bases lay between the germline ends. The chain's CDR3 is CASSPKEGRGGTQYF. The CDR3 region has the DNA TGTGCCAGCTCACCGAAAGAGGGGCGGGGCGGTACGCAGTATTTT.

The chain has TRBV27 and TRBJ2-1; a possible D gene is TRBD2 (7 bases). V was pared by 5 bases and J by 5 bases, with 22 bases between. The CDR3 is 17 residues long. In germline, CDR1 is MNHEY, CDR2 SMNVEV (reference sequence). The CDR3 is CASSLRGAGARNNEQFF. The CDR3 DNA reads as TGTGCCAGCAGTCTACGGGGGGCGGGGGCTCGCAACAATGAGCAGTTCTTC.

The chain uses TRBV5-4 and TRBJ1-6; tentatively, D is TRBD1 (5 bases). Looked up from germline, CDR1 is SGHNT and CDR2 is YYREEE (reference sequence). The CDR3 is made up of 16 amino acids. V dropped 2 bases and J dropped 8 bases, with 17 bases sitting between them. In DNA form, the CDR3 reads TGTGCCAGCAGCTTCGTTAGGGGCTCCGGGCATTCACCCCTCCACTTT. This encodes CASSFVRGSGHSPLHF.

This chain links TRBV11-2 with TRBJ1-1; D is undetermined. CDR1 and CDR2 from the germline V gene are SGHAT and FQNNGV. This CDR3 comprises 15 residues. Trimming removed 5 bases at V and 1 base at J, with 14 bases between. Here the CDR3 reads CASSTYGRKNTEAFF. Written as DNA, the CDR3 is TGTGCCAGCAGCACCTATGGACGGAAGAACACTGAAGCTTTCTTT. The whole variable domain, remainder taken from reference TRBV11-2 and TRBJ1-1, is EAGVAQSPRYKIIEKRQSVAFWCNPISGHATLYWYQQILGQGPKLLIQFQNNGVVDDSQLPKDRFSAERLKGVDSTLKIQPAKLEDSAVYLCASSTYGRKNTEAFFGQGTRLTVV.